The 22 T cell receptor beta chains given below trace back to one sample, sequenced in a study of tissue T cells after allogeneic stem cell transplantation. Sequenced by immunoSEQ multiplex PCR; TCRdb stores in-frame clones only, minus some. This sample has roughly 20,000 clones, with almost 70% found just once. Sequencing was carried out using blood. The receptors were sampled from a female BALB/c mouse in good health. The MHC haplotype recorded for the strain is H2-d.

This clone came up once. Mouse names are used for the genes. The CDR3 goes on 1 residue after the read ends, and that part is filled in from the germline J gene. The genes are TRBV1 and TRBJ2-5; 14 positions agree with TRBD2. Germline V gene sequence: CDR1 NSQYPW, CDR2 LRSPGD (reference sequence). The CDR3 totals 16 residues. The V gene end was trimmed by 1 base and the J gene end by 5 bases; junction bases not matched to a gene: 2. CDR3 DNA, as far as it was read: TGCACCTGCAGTGCAGGGGACTGGGGGGGCGCAGACACCCAGTAC. Translating it yields CTCSAGDWGGADTQY. The full-length CDR3 reads as CTCSAGDWGGADTQYF.

About this clone: Gene and germline names: mouse. The read comes to an end 1 residue before the CDR3 does, leaving the germline J gene to fill in the end. The genes are TRBV4 and TRBJ2-3; 8 bases map to TRBD1. CDR1 is LGHDT, CDR2 YNNKQL, per germline (reference sequence). The CDR3 covers 14 residues. Trimming cost V 4 bases and J 3 bases; bases outside gene matches: 3. The CDR3 region is CASSSRGRAETLYF. Partial CDR3 DNA: TGTGCCAGCAGCTCCAGGGGGCGGGCAGAAACGCTGTAT.

Regarding this clone: Germline and genes: mouse. The read ends 1 residue before the CDR3 terminus; that terminus is restored from the germline J gene. The J gene is TRBJ1-2, the V gene TRBV13-3; 8 positions agree with TRBD1. Germline CDR1 and CDR2: NNHDY and SYVADS. CDR3 length: 13 amino acids. V was pared by 7 bases and J by 3 bases, with 5 bases of the junction left unmatched. Partial CDR3 DNA: TGTGCCAGCGGTTCAGGGGGCGACTCCGACTACACC. Protein product: CASGSGGDSDYT. The CDR3, in full, reads CASGSGGDSDYTF.

This clone has a single count. The gene symbols are mouse symbols. CDR3 DNA (partial): TGTGCCAGCAGTGATGCTGGATCTAGTGCAGAAACGCTGTAT. Translated: CASSDAGSSAETLY. The CDR3 in its entirety is CASSDAGSSAETLYF. The V gene is TRBV13-1, the J gene TRBJ2-3; D is unclear. Read coverage stops 1 residue before the CDR3 terminus; the germline J gene supplies the remainder. The V gene's germline CDR1 is NSHNY and CDR2 SYGAGN. The CDR3 totals 15 residues. The V and J ends lost 0 bases and 0 bases respectively, with 8 bases between them.

On this clone: The genes and germline here are from mouse. With the read ending 1 residue before the CDR3 end, the germline J gene is used to fill in that end. The chain recombines TRBV13-2 with TRBJ2-5; TRBD1 agrees at 10 bases. Germline assignment: CDR1 NNHNN and CDR2 SYGAGS (reference sequence). The junction had 2 bases not matched to a gene; V was cut back by 1 base and J by 3 bases. The CDR3 is 15 residues long. This chain's CDR3 is CASGDKDRGQDTQYF. The DNA read from the CDR3 is TGTGCCAGCGGTGATAAGGACAGGGGGCAAGACACCCAGTAC.

Worth noting for this clone: Genes and germline are mouse. The CDR3 goes on 1 residue after the read ends, and that part is filled in from the germline J gene. The chain is built from TRBV5 and TRBJ1-3, with D perhaps matching TRBD1 (5 bases). This CDR3 spans 15 amino acids. CDR1 and CDR2 (germline): LGHNA, YNLKQL (reference sequence). Trimming left V 0 bases short and J 0 bases short, with 6 bases between. The CDR3 region is CASSQDQGSGNTLYF. The DNA read from the CDR3 is TGTGCCAGCAGCCAAGACCAGGGTTCTGGAAATACGCTCTAT.

As concerns this clone: The gene names given are mouse names. The CDR3 end falls 1 residue outside the read, so it is completed with the germline J gene. This chain connects TRBV19 to TRBJ2-5; tentatively, D is TRBD1 (6 bases). Trimming removed 10 bases from V and 1 base from J, with 7 bases in between. This CDR3 has 11 residues. Germline V gives CDR1 FNHDT, CDR2 SITEND (reference sequence). Incomplete CDR3 DNA: TGTGCCCACAGGGACCAAGACACCCAGTAC. Translation: CAHRDQDTQY. The entire CDR3 sequence reads CAHRDQDTQYF.

Worth noting for this clone: The listed genes are named as in mouse. The read is 1 residue too short to cover the CDR3 end, so that end is filled in from the germline J gene. The chain links TRBV31 to TRBJ2-2; the match to TRBD1 covers 10 bases. Germline CDR1 reads GKSSPN; CDR2 reads SITVG. V lost 3 bases to trimming and J lost 6 bases; unmatched junction nucleotides: 1. The CDR3 totals 13 residues. CDR3 residues: CAWRTGGAGQLYF. Incomplete CDR3 DNA: TGTGCCTGGAGGACAGGGGGCGCCGGGCAGCTCTAC.

Notes on this clone: Genes and germline are mouse. The observed sequence ends 1 residue before the CDR3 terminus, with the missing tail filled in from the germline J gene. The J gene is TRBJ2-5, the V gene TRBV31, with 7 bases that match TRBD2. Germline-derived CDR1 and CDR2 are GKSSPN and SITVG. The CDR3 totals 13 residues. V shed 4 bases, J shed 1 base, and the junction held 2 bases outside the gene matches. The CDR3 reads CAWTGGDQDTQYF. The covered CDR3 bases are TGTGCCTGGACTGGGGGTGACCAAGACACCCAGTAC.

Notes on this clone: Gene names are mouse gene names. The CDR3 end lies 1 residue beyond the end of the read and is filled in from the germline J gene. The chain couples TRBV13-3 to TRBJ2-3, with TRBD2 matching 9 bases. V was pared by 2 bases and J by 0 bases, with 4 bases of the junction left unmatched. Germline CDR1 NNHDY, CDR2 SYVADS. The CDR3 length is 16 residues. The CDR3 here is CASSEGLGSSAETLYF. CDR3 bases read: TGTGCCAGCAGTGAAGGACTGGGGTCTAGTGCAGAAACGCTGTAT.

Remarks on this clone: Here the gene names and germline are mouse. Read coverage stops 1 residue before the CDR3 terminus; the germline J gene supplies the remainder. The chain recombines TRBV13-1 with TRBJ1-6; the match to TRBD1 covers 7 bases. TRBJ1-6 is an open reading frame whose function is uncertain. The CDR3 has 15 residues. V shed 4 bases, J shed 2 bases, and the junction held 3 bases outside the gene matches. CDR1 NSHNY and CDR2 SYGAGN come from the germline V gene. The CDR3 DNA, read in part, is TGTGCCAGCAGTCATGACAGGGCCTATAATTCGCCCCTCTAC. This translates into CASSHDRAYNSPLY. The full CDR3 sequence reads CASSHDRAYNSPLYF.

In regard to this clone: Gene names refer to mouse genes. The read stops 1 residue short of the end of the CDR3; the missing end is completed from the germline J gene. The chain links TRBV31 to TRBJ1-2; D remains ambiguous. Germline-derived CDR1 and CDR2 are GKSSPN and SITVG. V gave up 0 bases and J gave up 0 bases, with 8 bases separating them. This CDR3 region has 14 residues. The part of the CDR3 DNA that was read is TGTGCCTGGAGTCTGGGCAAAACAAACTCCGACTACACC. Translation gives CAWSLGKTNSDYT. The whole CDR3 sequence reads CAWSLGKTNSDYTF.

On this clone itself: The germline and genes are mouse ones. The sequence runs out 1 residue before the end of the CDR3; the remainder is reconstructed from the germline J gene. This chain uses TRBV13-2 with TRBJ2-1, with D possibly matching TRBD1 (6 bases). The CDR3 contains 14 residues. Looked up from germline, CDR1 is NNHNN and CDR2 is SYGAGS (reference sequence). The V gene lost 3 bases and the J gene lost 3 bases, with 10 bases spanning the gap. The CDR3 reads CASGARDTYAEQFF. CDR3 DNA, as far as it was read: TGTGCCAGCGGTGCCCGGGACACCTATGCTGAGCAGTTC.

Only a few counts were recorded for this clone. Gene names denote mouse genes. The CDR3 extends 1 residue past the end of the read, so its final part is completed from the germline J gene. This rearrangement joins TRBV13-1 to TRBJ2-7, with D possibly being TRBD1 (5 bases). The CDR3 is 14 residues long. Germline V gene lookup returns CDR1 NSHNY and CDR2 SYGAGN. V was clipped by 1 base and J by 0 bases, with 8 bases between them. The CDR3 spells CASSDPGSSYEQYF. The DNA read from the CDR3 is TGTGCCAGCAGTGATCCAGGGAGCTCCTATGAACAGTAC.

This clone has a handful of counts. Germline and genes: mouse. The read ends 1 residue early relative to the CDR3; the germline J gene fills the gap. V and J are TRBV13-2 and TRBJ1-3; the D is unclear. The germline V gene has CDR1 NNHNN and CDR2 SYGAGS (reference sequence). Trimming took 2 bases from V and 0 from J, leaving 6 bases between them. The CDR3 has 14 residues. Incomplete CDR3 DNA: TGTGCCAGCGGTGACTGGGTTTCTGGAAATACGCTCTAT. It specifies CASGDWVSGNTLY. The whole CDR3 sequence is CASGDWVSGNTLYF.

As concerns this clone: The germline and genes are mouse ones. The read ends 1 residue shy of where the CDR3 ends; the end is completed using the germline J gene. J is TRBJ2-1 and V is TRBV16, with 10 bases fitting TRBD2. J gave up 4 bases and V 5 bases, and 8 bases lay outside the gene matches. The CDR3 is 16 amino acids. Germline-derived CDR1 and CDR2 are SGHSA and FRNQAP. The part of the CDR3 DNA that was read is TGTGCAAGCAGCCCCGAACTGGGGGGGAAATATGCTGAGCAGTTC. Translated, it gives CASSPELGGKYAEQF. The full CDR3 sequence reads CASSPELGGKYAEQFF.

In regard to this clone: The genes are named according to mouse. The read halts 1 residue ahead of the CDR3 end, with the missing end drawn from the germline J gene. The chain joins TRBV4 to TRBJ2-2; 7 nucleotides align to TRBD1. CDR3 length equals 15 residues. J gave up 0 bases and V 5 bases, and 3 bases lay outside the gene matches. Germline CDR1 LGHDT, CDR2 YNNKQL (reference sequence). CDR3 sequence: CASSLGTANTGQLYF. CDR3 DNA (partial): TGTGCCAGCAGCCTCGGGACAGCAAACACCGGGCAGCTCTAC.

Details on this clone: Mouse gene names apply. The read comes to an end 1 residue before the CDR3 does, leaving the germline J gene to fill in the end. V is TRBV31 and J is TRBJ2-3; 11 bases are a match to TRBD1. There are 17 residues in the CDR3. Germline CDR1 and CDR2: GKSSPN and SITVG. Trimming at V came to 0 bases and at J to 2 bases, leaving 7 bases not matched to a gene. The CDR3 bases that were read are TGTGCCTGGAGTCTACGGGACAGGGGGTCTATTGCAGAAACGCTGTAT. As protein: CAWSLRDRGSIAETLY. The full CDR3 protein is CAWSLRDRGSIAETLYF.

Of note for this clone: Mouse gene names apply. The sequenced fragment ends 1 residue before the CDR3 boundary, so the rest is inferred from the germline J gene. This chain connects TRBV20 to TRBJ2-7; TRBD1 matches 11 bases. V shed 6 bases, J shed 6 bases, and the junction held 7 bases outside the gene matches. The germline V gene has CDR1 GFQATS and CDR2 STVNSAI. There are 13 residues in the CDR3. The sequenced CDR3 bases are TGTGGTGCAGGCAGGACAGGGGGCATTGAACAGTAC. This codes for CGAGRTGGIEQY. From start to end, the CDR3 is CGAGRTGGIEQYF.

Concerning this clone itself: Mouse germline and gene names are used. This CDR3 is CASGLNSPLYF. Incomplete CDR3 DNA: TGTGCCAGCGGTCTGAATTCGCCCCTCTAC. V gene TRBV13-2 combines with J gene TRBJ1-6; D unclear. The read is 1 residue too short to cover the CDR3 end, so that end is filled in from the germline J gene. TRBJ1-6 is known as an ORF, though its function is uncertain. Germline V lookup: CDR1 NNHNN, CDR2 SYGAGS (reference sequence). The germline V and J ends were trimmed by 4 bases and 7 bases, with 3 bases remaining between them. This CDR3 is built from 11 residues.

This clone was picked up one time. Gene names are mouse gene names. The read falls 1 residue short of the CDR3 end, and the missing part is taken from the germline J gene. The V and J genes are TRBV13-1 and TRBJ1-6; D unclear. TRBJ1-6 has ORF status, its function being uncertain. The CDR3 loop spans 16 amino acids. The ends were cut back, 0 bases at V and 0 bases at J, with 7 bases in the middle. The germline gives CDR1 NSHNY, CDR2 SYGAGN. The CDR3 reads CASSDVQYSYNSPLYF. CDR3 bases read: TGTGCCAGCAGTGATGTTCAATATTCCTATAATTCGCCCCTCTAC.

To note about this clone: Gene names follow the mouse nomenclature. CDR3 bases read: TGTGCCAGCAGGGCTGGGGGGGTAGAAACGCTGTAT. Its protein product is CASRAGGVETLY. The CDR3, in full, reads CASRAGGVETLYF. The V gene is TRBV13-3, the J gene TRBJ2-3; 9 bases are a match to TRBD2. The read ends 1 residue before the CDR3 terminus; that terminus is restored from the germline J gene. The V and J ends lost 5 bases and 5 bases, in that order; junction bases with no gene match: 3. In germline, CDR1 is NNHDY, CDR2 SYVADS. The CDR3 is made up of 13 amino acids.